This T cell receptor (beta chain) was recorded in a study of blood T cell repertoires in COVID-19. Data came from immunoSEQ multiplex PCR; TCRdb stores just in-frame clones and leaves some out. The sample carries approximately 49,000 clones, approximately 78% recorded once. The germline V gene encodes CDR1 SGHAT and CDR2 FQNNGV. V shed 0 bases and J shed 2 bases, with 9 bases lying between them. The CDR3 loop spans 15 amino acids. The sequence derives from a human donor with acute or convalescent COVID-19. The donor label of this sample is uncertain. V and J are TRBV11-2 and TRBJ2-3; no definite D call. The sample taken for sequencing was peripheral blood. CDR3 sequence: CASSLDPMATDTQYF. The CDR3 coding sequence is TGTGCCAGCAGCTTAGATCCCATGGCCACAGATACGCAGTATTTT.